This TCR beta chain was recovered during a study of blood T cell repertoires in COVID-19. Study background: The United States, Italy and Spain supplied acute and convalescent COVID-19 samples.

Repertoires were generated with immunoSEQ multiplex PCR, while TCRdb's copy carries only in-frame clones and drops some. The table includes just over 25,000 clones, approximately 87% detected once. V lost 0 bases and J 4 bases, leaving 10 bases between the germline ends. The CDR3 covers 14 residues. The V gene's germline CDR1 is SGHRS and CDR2 YFSETQ. Sequencing was performed on peripheral blood. The chain uses TRBV5-1 and TRBJ1-2; perhaps TRBD1 as D (5 bases). The TCR sequence derives from a human donor in a cohort sampled during active COVID-19. This CDR3 is CASSLGTGGYGYTF. In DNA, the CDR3 is TGCGCCAGCAGCTTGGGTACGGGGGGCTATGGCTACACCTTC.